This record covers a single TCR beta chain. Its antigen is undetermined. The sample belongs to a study of untreated major depressive disorder. Study observations and caveats: Generalizability is limited by the comparatively small study sample.

This CDR3 is 15 amino acids long. V dropped 4 bases and J dropped 3 bases, with 16 bases sitting between them. Germline CDR1 KGHSH, CDR2 LQKENI. Clones were sequenced by immunoSEQ multiplex PCR, and TCRdb holds only the in-frame ones, with some missing. The top ten hold about 0.8% of the sample, which has almost 20,000 clones, under 90% seen once. For sex, age, current smoking status and body mass index, every depressed patient had a pairwise-matched non-depressed control. The donors were all European-descended. The receptor's source is a woman in her 30s in good health. Sequenced material: CD4+ T cells from PBMCs. This chain uses TRBV18 with TRBJ2-7; D call uncertain. As DNA, the CDR3 is TGTGCCAGCTCACGCGGCACCTCCCAAAACTACGAGCAGTACTTC. It is translated as CASSRGTSQNYEQYF. Full variable domain (remainder filled in from reference TRBV18 and TRBJ2-7): NAGVMQNPRHLVRRRGQEARLRCSPMKGHSHVYWYRQLPEEGLKFMVYLQKENIIDESGMPKERFSAEFPKEGPSILRIQQVVRGDSAAYFCASSRGTSQNYEQYFGPGTRLTVT.